The T cell receptor (beta chain) described here comes from a study of monozygotic twins with inflammatory bowel disease. Germline CDR1 MDHEN, CDR2 SYDVKM. The CDR3 is made up of 15 amino acids. Samples each yielded cDNA through eight separate reactions. For each CDR3 protein, TCRdb gives one entry from its re-call of the 5' RACE reads, without DNA. Its table records approximately 200,000 distinct CDR3 sequences. The material sequenced was blood. V is TRBV28 and J is TRBJ2-7; the D call of TRBD2 rests on TCRdb alone, since no DNA is present to check it. The sequence was obtained from a human donor with ulcerative colitis or Crohn's disease, or a healthy co-twin of an affected twin (not recorded which). The CDR3 sequence is CASRPSLAGVYEQYF. Variable domain in full (rest from reference TRBV28 and TRBJ2-7): DVKVTQSSRYLVKRTGEKVFLECVQDMDHENMFWYRQDPGLGLRLIYFSYDVKMKEKGDIPEGYSVSREKKERFSLILESASTNQTSMYLCASRPSLAGVYEQYFGPGTRLTVT.